Described below is a single T cell receptor beta chain sequence and its context. Germline and junction disagree at one end, which may indicate a read error. These data come from a study of blood T cell repertoires in COVID-19. Across the whole study: Samples taken during acute and convalescent COVID-19 were collected in the United States, Italy and Spain. T cells, B-cell-depleted T cells, or PBMCs supplied cDNA or gDNA.

Per the study methods: The assay estimated nucleated cells by amplifying reference gene primers. Libraries were prepared by immunoSEQ multiplex PCR; TCRdb keeps only in-frame clonotypes and omits some of them. V and J calls and clone size are copied from that table; D and trimming were computed from the DNA. The sample lists roughly 200,000 clones, roughly 84% occurring once. This CDR3 region has 11 residues. The source of this sequence is a man aged 40-50 years with acute or convalescent COVID-19. This chain uses TRBV12-3 or TRBV12-4 with TRBJ1-2; no definite D call. Sequencing was done on a sample of peripheral blood. The CDR3 protein is CVSSSGEGYTF. CDR3 DNA: TGTGTCAGCAGCTCGGGAGAAGGCTACACCTTC.